What follows describes a single T cell receptor (beta chain). The antigen is not known. This sample stems from a study of T cell repertoires in cytomegalovirus infection. Study-level information: The public TCR beta signatures pointed to both CMV infection and matching HLA type.

Per germline, CDR1 SGHTA and CDR2 FQGNSA. V dropped 1 base and J dropped 3 bases, with 12 bases sitting between them. CDR3 size: 16 residues. TCRdb re-called the reads with MiXCR, one entry per CDR3 protein. The data show some 800,000 distinct CDR3 sequences, around 29% seen once. This TCR was sampled from a human donor in good health (CMV status not recorded). Some clones in this sample may be carry-over from other donors' samples. The sequencing here drew on cultured CD8+ T cells from PBMCs, taken from culture after CMV antigen stimulation. The chain recombines TRBV7-2 with TRBJ2-2; perhaps TRBD1 as D (6 bases). CDR3 loop: CASSLVTGWDTGELFF. In DNA, the CDR3 is TGTGCCAGCAGCTTAGTTACAGGGTGGGACACCGGGGAGCTGTTTTTT.